Presented here are 15 T cell receptor beta chains from one specimen sequenced in a study of T cells after yellow fever vaccination. TCRdb re-called the 5' RACE reads through MiXCR, storing one row per CDR3 protein. The sample consists of some 300,000 distinct CDR3 sequences, approximately 10% of them appearing once. This sample comprised CD4+ T cells sorted from PBMCs, obtained 5 days after the yellow fever booster vaccination. Receptor source: a man in his late teens or twenties who received the YFV17D yellow fever vaccine.

This sequence joins TRBV5-4 and TRBJ1-2; D is unresolved. Germline CDR1 SGHNT, CDR2 YYREEE (reference sequence). Trimming stripped 4 bases from V and 4 bases from J, with 20 bases between. The CDR3 spans 16 residues. The CDR3 coding sequence is TGTGCCAGCAGCCGAGAGGGCTTCTCATCCGTCTATGGCTACACCTTC. The encoded protein is CASSREGFSSVYGYTF.

This clonotype was observed a few times. The CDR3 nucleotides are TGCAGCGCAGGGCCCGGTAGCACAGATACGCAGTATTTT. Translating it yields CSAGPGSTDTQYF. The rearrangement uses TRBV29-1 and TRBJ2-3; TRBD1 might be the D (5 bases). The CDR3 has 13 residues. CDR1 is SQVTM and CDR2 is ANQGSEA in the germline V gene. The ends were cut back, 7 bases at V and 0 bases at J, with 11 bases in the middle.

The chain joins TRBV10-3 to TRBJ2-3, with D maybe TRBD2 (6 bases). Trimming pared 4 bases from V and 0 bases from J, leaving 11 bases between. This CDR3 is 15 amino acids long. Looked up from germline, CDR1 is ENHRY and CDR2 is SYGVKD. In DNA, the CDR3 is TGTGCCATCAGTGGCGCTAGCGTTAGCACAGATACGCAGTATTTT. Its protein is CAISGASVSTDTQYF.

V gene TRBV5-1 combines with J gene TRBJ1-3; TRBD1 might be the D (5 bases). There are 15 residues in the CDR3. CDR1 is SGHRS and CDR2 is YFSETQ in the germline V gene. Trimming left V 4 bases short and J 4 bases short, with 15 bases between. Here the CDR3 DNA reads TGCGCCAGCAGCCGAGAGGGGCCGGAGGGAAACACCATATATTTT. This codes for CASSREGPEGNTIYF.

V usage is TRBV7-9 and J usage is TRBJ2-3; no firm D call. This CDR3 region has 12 residues. From germline, CDR1 is SEHNR and CDR2 FQNEAQ (reference sequence). The ends were cut back, 1 base at V and 9 bases at J, with 8 bases in the middle. The DNA for the CDR3 is TGTGCCAGCAGCTTAGTTGGGATGACGCAGTATTTT. Translation: CASSLVGMTQYF.

V is TRBV6-2 or TRBV6-3 and J is TRBJ1-5; D is unclear. Between the trimmed V and J ends, which lost 2 bases and 5 bases, there was a span of 7 bases. The CDR3 sequence is 13 residues long. Germline values: CDR1 MNHEY, CDR2 SVGEGT. This CDR3 reads CASSYGSYQPQHF. The DNA for the CDR3 is TGTGCCAGCAGTTACGGCTCATATCAGCCCCAGCATTTT.

There are a few counts of this clonotype. The chain joins TRBV18 to TRBJ1-4; 10 bases are a match to TRBD1. This CDR3 is built from 15 residues. Germline CDR1 KGHSH, CDR2 LQKENI. Trimming took 3 bases from V and 5 from J; bases not matched to a gene: 3. The CDR3 loop is CASSPRGQGNEKLFF. The CDR3 DNA follows: TGTGCCAGCTCACCGCGGGGACAGGGGAATGAAAAACTGTTTTTT.

The J gene is TRBJ2-3, the V gene TRBV19; maybe TRBD1 (5 bases). Germline CDR1 is LNHDA and CDR2 is SQIVND (reference sequence). The CDR3 runs to 14 residues. Between the trimmed V and J ends, which lost 3 bases and 6 bases, there was a span of 13 bases. Written as DNA, the CDR3 is TGTGCCAGTAGTATCTCAGTGCAGGGTGATACGCAGTATTTT. Translation gives CASSISVQGDTQYF. The complete variable domain, with remaining parts taken from reference TRBV19 and TRBJ2-3, reads DGGITQSPKYLFRKEGQNVTLSCEQNLNHDAMYWYRQDPGQGLRLIYYSQIVNDFQKGDIAEGYSVSREKKESFPLTVTSAQKNPTAFYLCASSISVQGDTQYFGPGTRLTVL.

The genes are TRBV28 and TRBJ1-2, with a possible D match to TRBD1 (6 bases). Per the germline V gene, CDR1 is MDHEN and CDR2 is SYDVKM. V shed 9 bases and J shed 5 bases, with 19 bases lying between them. The CDR3 runs 14 residues. The chain's CDR3 is CASSPGGARYGYTF. CDR3 nucleotides: TGTGCCAGTTCCCCGGGGGGGGCACGTTATGGCTACACCTTC.

This clonotype has just a few counts. J is TRBJ1-5 and V is TRBV5-6; D is ambiguous. Looked up from germline, CDR1 is SGHDT and CDR2 is YYEEEE. V lost 6 bases, J lost 4 bases, and 8 bases lay in between. This CDR3 region has 12 residues. The CDR3 spells CASNKKNQPQHF. CDR3 bases: TGTGCCAGCAACAAGAAGAATCAGCCCCAGCATTTT.

This clonotype has a count of ten or more. The chain joins TRBV28 to TRBJ2-1; TRBD1 or TRBD2 may be the D gene (6 bases each). CDR1 is MDHEN and CDR2 is SYDVKM in the germline V gene. Trimming took off 6 bases at V and 9 bases at J, with 15 bases between the two ends. The CDR3 is 13 residues long. The CDR3, as DNA: TGTGCCAGCAGGACCTCCGGGGGCGGTGAGCAGTTCTTC. It is translated as CASRTSGGGEQFF.

The rearrangement joins TRBV20-1 to TRBJ2-1; D gene ambiguous. The V gene lost 8 bases and the J gene lost 3 bases, with 17 bases spanning the gap. CDR1 and CDR2 (germline): DFQATT, SNEGSKA (reference sequence). The CDR3 sequence is 14 residues long. The CDR3 coding sequence is TGCAGTTCCCCGGACGGGTCGGTCTACAATGAGCAGTTCTTC. As protein: CSSPDGSVYNEQFF.

Only a few counts were recorded for this clonotype. V is TRBV7-9 and J is TRBJ1-1; 9 nucleotides match TRBD1. CDR1 is SEHNR and CDR2 is FQNEAQ in the germline V gene (reference sequence). V was clipped by 6 bases and J by 4 bases; unmatched bases: 12. The length of the CDR3 is 16 residues. CDR3 loop: CASSRRGGTGSTEAFF. The CDR3, as DNA: TGTGCCAGCAGTCGTCGAGGCGGGACAGGGAGCACTGAAGCTTTCTTT. Full variable domain (missing parts from reference TRBV7-9 and TRBJ1-1): DTGVSQNPRHKITKRGQNVTFRCDPISEHNRLYWYRQTLGQGPEFLTYFQNEAQLEKSRLLSDRFSAERPKGSFSTLEIQRTEQGDSAMYLCASSRRGGTGSTEAFFGQGTRLTVV.

This clonotype appeared a few times. The chain combines TRBV2 with TRBJ2-5; no clear D gene. This CDR3 comprises 14 residues. Germline CDR1 and CDR2: SNHLY and FYNNEI. Trimming left V 5 bases short and J 1 base short, with 11 bases between. CDR3 bases: TGTGCCAGCAGTCAATATAGAATCCAAGAGACCCAGTACTTC. Its protein is CASSQYRIQETQYF.

The chain links TRBV5-5 to TRBJ1-5; D remains unclear. The CDR3 contains 13 residues. V was shortened by 3 bases and J by 10 bases, with 14 bases between the two germline ends. Germline V gene data show CDR1 as SGHKS and CDR2 as YYEKEE (reference sequence). CDR3 DNA sequence: TGTGCCAGCAGCTGGACCCCACCGGATCCCCAGCATTTT. It is translated as CASSWTPPDPQHF.